This TCR beta chain stems from a study of CD8 T cells in Susac syndrome. 0.5 to 1 ug RNA was reverse transcribed with random hexamers. TCRdb ran MiXCR on the immunoSEQ multiplex PCR reads and lists one entry per CDR3 protein. This sample carries about 300,000 distinct CDR3 sequences, approximately 90% of them seen once, and the ten largest clones take roughly 0.07%. V was clipped by 6 bases and J by 0 bases, with 9 bases between them. The CDR3 totals 13 residues. Sequencing input: CD4+ T cells from PBMCs. This sequence originates from a human donor with multiple sclerosis. V gene TRBV12-3 or TRBV12-4 combines with J gene TRBJ2-7, with D possibly called TRBD1 or TRBD2 (5 bases each). This CDR3 is CASSRDHSYEQYF. The CDR3 bases are TGTGCCAGCAGCCGGGACCACTCCTACGAGCAGTACTTC.